These 11 T cell receptor beta chains share one sample of origin, sequenced in a study of T cells after yellow fever vaccination. TCRdb passed the 5' RACE reads through MiXCR, listing each CDR3 protein once. The top ten hold 17% of the sample, which has some 300,000 distinct CDR3 sequences, roughly 8% seen once. The starting material was PBMCs, obtained approximately 47 days after the first yellow fever vaccination. These receptors all stem from a man aged 18 to 29 who received the YFV17D yellow fever vaccine.

The gene calls are TRBV20-1 and TRBJ1-4, with D possibly being TRBD1 (6 bases). The CDR3 covers 14 residues. Trimming took 0 bases from V and 7 from J, leaving 12 bases between them. The germline CDR1 and CDR2 sequences are DFQATT and SNEGSKA (reference sequence). CDR3: CSAREGGGIEKLFF. In DNA, the CDR3 is TGCAGTGCTAGAGAGGGAGGGGGGATTGAAAAACTGTTTTTT.

The genes are TRBV7-9 and TRBJ1-3; 7 positions match TRBD1. The CDR3 totals 16 residues. Germline V gene lookup returns CDR1 SEHNR and CDR2 FQNEAQ (reference sequence). Germline trimming cut 4 bases from V and 0 bases from J; bases unmatched to any gene: 6. The DNA for the CDR3 is TGTGCCAGCAGCTCAATACAGGGGAACTCTGGAAACACCATATATTTT. Amino acid sequence: CASSSIQGNSGNTIYF.

This clonotype was picked up a small number of times. The rearrangement joins TRBV10-3 to TRBJ1-6; D call uncertain. V gave up 2 bases and J gave up 10 bases, with 15 bases separating them. Germline V gives CDR1 ENHRY, CDR2 SYGVKD. The CDR3 length is 15 residues. CDR3 in DNA: TGTGCCATCAGTGAGACCGAAGGGTCGGAATCACCCCTCCACTTT. Protein: CAISETEGSESPLHF.

The rearrangement joins TRBV4-3 to TRBJ1-1; a possible D gene is TRBD1 (6 bases). This CDR3 region has 15 residues. Germline V gene sequence: CDR1 LGHNA, CDR2 YSLEER. Between the trimmed V and J ends, which lost 0 bases and 7 bases, there was a span of 15 bases. The DNA of the CDR3 is TGCGCCAGCAGCCAAGAAGATACAGGGTATTATGAAGCTTTCTTT. This sequence encodes CASSQEDTGYYEAFF.

The CDR3 nucleotides read TGCAGTGCTAGATTGGACAGGGGCACAGATACGCAGTATTTT. It is translated as CSARLDRGTDTQYF. This chain joins TRBV20-1 and TRBJ2-3, with TRBD1 matching 8 bases. The CDR3 covers 14 residues. Germline V gene data show CDR1 as DFQATT and CDR2 as SNEGSKA (reference sequence). Unmatched junction bases numbered 2, after V lost 2 bases and J lost 1 base.

The CDR3 DNA is TGCGCCAGCAGCCCCTACCTATGGACAGGGACGTTCCCCGGGGAGCTGTTTTTT. Translated, it gives CASSPYLWTGTFPGELFF. The chain couples TRBV5-1 to TRBJ2-2; 8 bases match TRBD1. The CDR3 sequence is 18 residues long. CDR1 SGHRS and CDR2 YFSETQ come from the germline V gene. J was trimmed by 6 bases and V by 4 bases; bases with no gene match: 17. Based on the CDR3 plus reference TRBV5-1 and TRBJ2-2, the full variable domain is KAGVTQTPRYLIKTRGQQVTLSCSPISGHRSVSWYQQTPGQGLQFLFEYFSETQRNKGNFPGRFSGRQFSNSRSEMNVSTLELGDSALYLCASSPYLWTGTFPGELFFGEGSRLTVL.

This clonotype was seen only a few times. The chain employs TRBV5-1 and TRBJ2-5; D possibly uses TRBD1 or TRBD2 (6 bases each). V was pared by 4 bases and J by 5 bases, with 18 bases between. Germline V gene lookup returns CDR1 SGHRS and CDR2 YFSETQ. The CDR3 has 15 amino acids. CDR3 in DNA: TGCGCCAGCAGCCCGGGGGCGGGGAGCGAGGAGACCCAGTACTTC. Protein: CASSPGAGSEETQYF.

This clonotype was observed many times. V and J are TRBV7-9 and TRBJ1-1; D gene uncertain. Germline lookup yields CDR1 SEHNR and CDR2 FQNEAQ (reference sequence). This CDR3 comprises 13 residues. Deletions cut 5 bases from V and 8 bases from J, with 15 bases between. The CDR3 protein is CASSQMGGNEAFF. In DNA form, the CDR3 reads TGTGCCAGCAGCCAGATGGGAGGGAACGAAGCTTTCTTT.

This clonotype was detected a few times. CDR3 nucleotides: TGCGCCAGCAGCTCACAGCCCGGGAGCGAGCAGTACTTC. This codes for CASSSQPGSEQYF. The rearrangement joins TRBV5-1 to TRBJ2-7; D might be TRBD2 (6 bases). CDR1 and CDR2 (germline): SGHRS, YFSETQ. The V gene lost 3 bases and the J gene lost 6 bases, with 13 bases spanning the gap. There are 13 residues in the CDR3. Full variable domain (remainder filled in from reference TRBV5-1 and TRBJ2-7): KAGVTQTPRYLIKTRGQQVTLSCSPISGHRSVSWYQQTPGQGLQFLFEYFSETQRNKGNFPGRFSGRQFSNSRSEMNVSTLELGDSALYLCASSSQPGSEQYFGPGTRLTVT.

This clonotype was seen only a few times. The chain joins TRBV4-3 to TRBJ2-2; 8 bases are a match to TRBD2. The CDR3 runs 16 residues. From germline, CDR1 is LGHNA and CDR2 YSLEER. V shed 0 bases and J 5 bases; nucleotides not matched to a gene: 5. Written as DNA, the CDR3 is TGCGCCAGCAGCCAAGAACCGGGGGGGCCTACCGGGGAGCTGTTTTTT. Protein: CASSQEPGGPTGELFF.

J is TRBJ2-4 and V is TRBV4-3; D ambiguous. V was pared by 3 bases and J by 4 bases, with 16 bases between. The CDR3 is 16 amino acids. Germline CDR1 is LGHNA and CDR2 is YSLEER. CDR3 in amino acids: CASSHSTSDRKNIQYF. The DNA for the CDR3 is TGCGCCAGCAGCCATTCCACCTCGGACCGAAAAAACATTCAGTACTTC.